This passage covers 4 T cell receptor beta chains from one sample sequenced in a study of cytomegalovirus exposure and HLA in healthy donors. TCRdb's copy holds only in-frame clones and misses some; the assay was immunoSEQ multiplex PCR. The sample lists approximately 150,000 clones, about 88% occurring once. The sequenced material came from PBMCs. The receptors were sampled from a woman aged 18-29 years in good health and CMV-seropositive.

The genes are TRBV6-5 and TRBJ2-3; tentative D call: TRBD2 (5 bases). Germline values: CDR1 MNHEY, CDR2 SVGAGI. V dropped 6 bases and J dropped 5 bases, with 12 bases sitting between them. CDR3 size: 13 residues. The CDR3 region has the DNA TGTGCCAGCAGCCGGGCCCGGGGAGATACGCAGTATTTT. Translating it yields CASSRARGDTQYF.

This chain connects TRBV18 to TRBJ1-2; a weak D match, TRBD1 (5 bases). The CDR3 has 11 residues. CDR1 and CDR2 from the germline V gene are KGHSH and LQKENI. The ends were cut back, 4 bases at V and 7 bases at J, with 7 bases in the middle. The CDR3 region has the DNA TGTGCCAGCTCACTCCAGGGTGGCTACACCTTC. As protein: CASSLQGGYTF.

This chain links TRBV11-3 with TRBJ2-7, with D unresolved. V gave up 3 bases and J gave up 3 bases, with 3 bases separating them. Germline assignment: CDR1 SGHNT and CDR2 YENEEA. The CDR3 has 11 residues. CDR3: CASSFNYEQYF. CDR3 in DNA: TGTGCCAGCAGCTTCAACTACGAGCAGTACTTC.

V and J are TRBV6-6 and TRBJ1-2, with 7 bases fitting TRBD1. Per germline, CDR1 MNHNY and CDR2 SVGAGI (reference sequence). With V trimmed by 4 bases and J by 2 bases, 7 bases remained unmatched. This CDR3 comprises 15 residues. The CDR3 is CASSSTGTENYGYTF. CDR3 bases: TGTGCCAGCAGTTCAACCGGGACAGAAAACTATGGCTACACCTTC.